This T cell receptor (beta chain) was captured by sequencing in a study of blood T cell repertoires in COVID-19. Only in-frame clones appear in the TCRdb table, and some are missing; sequencing was by immunoSEQ multiplex PCR. Among around 240,000 clones listed, about 83% were seen once. Trimming pared 0 bases from V and 0 bases from J, leaving 15 bases between. CDR1 is GTSNPN, CDR2 SVGIG, per germline (reference sequence). The CDR3 contains 17 residues. The sample consisted of PBMCs or T cells enriched from blood (not recorded which). This receptor was obtained from a woman in her forties or fifties who had recovered from COVID-19. The V call is TRBV30, the J call TRBJ1-5; D uncertain. The CDR3 here is CAWSVRAPPDSNQPQHF. In nucleotides, the CDR3 is TGTGCCTGGAGTGTACGAGCGCCACCAGATAGCAATCAGCCCCAGCATTTT.